Included here is one TCR beta chain sequence, with context. The data originate from a study of OX40 agonist ivuxolimab in advanced cancers. The table came from immunoSEQ multiplex PCR; TCRdb's copy has only in-frame clones and leaves some out. The repertoire has 50,000 to 65,000 clones, 80% to 90% of them found once; the top ten carry 0.55% to 0.6%. This CDR3 contains 13 residues. The germline gives CDR1 SGHRS, CDR2 YFSETQ. Trimming shortened V by 1 base and J by 6 bases, and 11 bases separated the two germline ends. The V gene is TRBV5-1, the J gene TRBJ2-7; D is perhaps TRBD1 (7 bases). Specimen: CD4+ or CD8+ T cells sorted from blood, collected in a trial of the OX40 agonist ivuxolimab. The sequence derives from an adult with an advanced solid tumor such as melanoma, head and neck, liver or kidney cancer. The CDR3: CASSLPGGGEQYF. The CDR3 DNA is TGCGCCAGCAGCTTGCCAGGGGGAGGCGAGCAGTACTTC.